These 27 T cell receptor beta chains share one sample of origin, sequenced in a study of T cells in Graves' hyperthyroidism and ophthalmopathy. It was RNA transcripts that yielded the amplified TCR beta CDR3 regions. First-round RT-PCR of the TCR CDR3 relied on the HTBI primer set. From the multiplex PCR reads, TCRdb called clonotypes with MiXCR, one entry per CDR3 protein. This sample has 500,000 or so distinct CDR3 sequences, with 17% found just once. Sequenced material: blood. These receptors came from a young woman with Graves' ophthalmopathy.

In this sample, this clonotype turned up many times. The CDR3 spells CASSQSSRRAFF. The CDR3 DNA reads TGTGCCAGCAGCCAATCATCCAGAAGGGCTTTCTTT. The chain is built from TRBV3-1 and TRBJ1-1; no clear D gene. Germline CDR1 LGHDT, CDR2 YNNKEL (reference sequence). The CDR3 contains 12 residues. With 2 bases removed from V and 11 bases from J, the gap between germline ends came to 12 bases.

The chain links TRBV20-1 to TRBJ2-1; D not certain. There are 14 residues in the CDR3. In germline, CDR1 is DFQATT, CDR2 SNEGSKA (reference sequence). The germline V and J ends were trimmed by 3 bases and 3 bases, with 12 bases remaining between them. The CDR3 DNA sequence: TGCAGTGCTAGCGACAATTCTTACTACAATGAGCAGTTCTTC. It translates to CSASDNSYYNEQFF.

In this sample, this clonotype turned up a few times. This chain connects TRBV19 to TRBJ2-7, with a tentative D call TRBD2 (6 bases). The CDR3 is 14 residues long. V lost 3 bases, J lost 6 bases, and 15 bases lay in between. CDR1 is LNHDA and CDR2 is SQIVND in the germline V gene (reference sequence). In DNA, the CDR3 is TGTGCCAGTAGTATTGGAGGGAGAGGCGGCGAGCAGTACTTC. It encodes CASSIGGRGGEQYF.

This clonotype was counted a few times. CDR3 region: CASSSRSNQPQHF. The CDR3 nucleotides read TGTGCCAGCAGTTCCCGTTCCAATCAGCCCCAGCATTTT. The V call is TRBV27, the J call TRBJ1-5; D remains ambiguous. V lost 4 bases and J 3 bases, leaving 7 bases between the germline ends. Germline assignment: CDR1 MNHEY and CDR2 SMNVEV (reference sequence). The CDR3 sequence is 13 residues long.

This clonotype has at least ten counts. V is TRBV7-2 and J is TRBJ1-6; unclear D gene. This CDR3 is 16 amino acids long. Trimming took 1 base from V and 6 from J, leaving 13 bases between them. The germline V gene has CDR1 SGHTA and CDR2 FQGNSA. The CDR3 DNA sequence: TGTGCCAGCAGCTTAGATCCGGTCAGACCTAATTCACCCCTCCACTTT. Its protein is CASSLDPVRPNSPLHF.

This clonotype was recorded at least ten times. The V call is TRBV27, the J call TRBJ1-1; 7 positions match TRBD1. CDR3 size: 14 residues. The germline V gene has CDR1 MNHEY and CDR2 SMNVEV (reference sequence). V was clipped by 3 bases and J by 5 bases; unmatched bases: 6. The CDR3 protein is CASSFAGGVTEAFF. The DNA for the CDR3 is TGTGCCAGCAGTTTTGCAGGGGGTGTGACTGAAGCTTTCTTT.

This clonotype appeared many times. This chain connects TRBV3-1 to TRBJ1-1; D gene ambiguous. This CDR3 contains 13 residues. Trimming took off 1 base at V and 4 bases at J, with 7 bases between the two ends. Looked up from germline, CDR1 is LGHDT and CDR2 is YNNKEL (reference sequence). The CDR3 reads CASSQVVSTEAFF. CDR3 sequence (DNA): TGTGCCAGCAGCCAAGTTGTCAGCACTGAAGCTTTCTTT.

The V and J genes are TRBV28 and TRBJ2-7; D call uncertain. Germline CDR1 reads MDHEN; CDR2 reads SYDVKM. The CDR3 runs to 14 residues. V was cut by 6 bases and J by 1 base, with 13 bases left in between. The CDR3 reads CASSLSDASYEQYF. Written as DNA, the CDR3 is TGTGCCAGCAGCCTCTCGGACGCTTCCTACGAGCAGTACTTC.

A note on this clonotype: The junction shows a germline mismatch at one end, possibly a read error. V gene TRBV7-9 combines with J gene TRBJ1-3; no clear D. Germline V gene lookup returns CDR1 SEHNR and CDR2 FQNEAQ (reference sequence). The CDR3 length is 13 residues. The CDR3 is CASSLIAGNSIYF. The CDR3 DNA follows: TGTGCCAGCAGCTTGATAGCTGGAAACAGCATATATTTT.

For this clonotype: A read error may be the cause here, since a much bigger clone is one base away. The chain is built from TRBV30 and TRBJ1-1; 9 bases agree with TRBD1. This CDR3 is built from 15 residues. Germline lookup yields CDR1 GTSNPN and CDR2 SVGIG (reference sequence). The CDR3: CARSTQGAGNTEAFF. The CDR3 DNA reads as TGTGCCCGGAGTACACAGGGGGCCGGGAACACTGAAGCTTTCTTT.

A few counts support this clonotype. The chain recombines TRBV29-1 with TRBJ1-1, with D unclear. The germline CDR1 and CDR2 sequences are SQVTM and ANQGSEA. The CDR3 sequence is 13 residues long. CDR3 DNA: TGCCTCGTCAACCGGGAACAGAACACTGAAGCTTTCTTT. Translated: CLVNREQNTEAFF.

This clonotype came up many times. V and J are TRBV28 and TRBJ1-5; 8 positions match TRBD1. With 6 bases clipped from V and 2 bases from J, the junction kept 3 bases outside the gene matches. Germline V gene lookup returns CDR1 MDHEN and CDR2 SYDVKM. The CDR3 has 14 amino acids. In nucleotides, the CDR3 is TGTGCCAGCAGGACAGGGGATGGCAATCAGCCCCAGCATTTT. Its protein is CASRTGDGNQPQHF.

This clonotype was seen at least ten times. This chain links TRBV12-3 or TRBV12-4 with TRBJ2-1, with 11 positions matching TRBD2. V shed 6 bases, J shed 3 bases, and the junction held 1 base outside the gene matches. The CDR3 is 14 residues long. CDR3 in DNA: TGTGCCAGCAGGGGACTAGCGGTCTACAATGAGCAGTTCTTC. Translating it yields CASRGLAVYNEQFF.

This clonotype was counted ten times or more. This sequence joins TRBV15 and TRBJ1-1, with D possibly matching TRBD1 (6 bases). The V end was cut by 1 base, the J end by 1 base, with 13 bases between. CDR1 is LNHNV, CDR2 YYDKDF, per germline (reference sequence). The CDR3 contains 16 residues. CDR3 in amino acids: CATSRADTGKNTEAFF. For the CDR3, the DNA is TGTGCCACCAGCAGAGCTGATACAGGGAAGAACACTGAAGCTTTCTTT.

This clonotype came up many times. The chain recombines TRBV7-9 with TRBJ2-1; a possible D gene is TRBD2 (6 bases). V was cut by 5 bases and J by 10 bases, with 12 bases left in between. CDR1 and CDR2 (germline): SEHNR, FQNEAQ (reference sequence). The CDR3 totals 12 residues. CDR3 DNA: TGTGCCAGCAGCCGTAGACTAGAAGAGCAGTTCTTC. Translated, it gives CASSRRLEEQFF.

This clonotype has ten or more counts. The chain uses TRBV7-3 and TRBJ2-1; the match to TRBD2 covers 7 bases. V shed 5 bases, J shed 3 bases, and the junction held 10 bases outside the gene matches. Germline assignment: CDR1 SGHTA and CDR2 FQGTGA. The CDR3 is 16 residues long. In DNA, the CDR3 is TGTGCCAGCAGCCCACCTTCGGCGGGGGTCTACAATGAGCAGTTCTTC. Translation gives CASSPPSAGVYNEQFF.

This clonotype was observed a few times. CDR3 region: CASSAGPTLGPQHF. CDR3 sequence (DNA): TGTGCCAGCAGTGCGGGACCGACTTTGGGGCCCCAGCATTTT. V is TRBV9 and J is TRBJ1-5; tentatively, D is TRBD1 (5 bases). The V and J ends lost 5 bases and 9 bases respectively, with 18 bases between them. This CDR3 is built from 14 residues. Germline V gene data show CDR1 as SGDLS and CDR2 as YYNGEE.

The chain recombines TRBV9 with TRBJ1-1, with TRBD1 matching over 8 bases. The CDR3 is made up of 15 amino acids. Germline assignment: CDR1 SGDLS and CDR2 YYNGEE. V lost 3 bases and J lost 0; bases outside the gene matches: 4. The CDR3 protein is CASSGGDRMNTEAFF. As DNA, the CDR3 is TGTGCCAGCAGCGGAGGGGACAGGATGAACACTGAAGCTTTCTTT.

This clonotype was detected ten times or more. This chain uses TRBV3-1 with TRBJ1-1, with D uncertain. CDR1 LGHDT and CDR2 YNNKEL come from the germline V gene (reference sequence). V lost 2 bases and J lost 8, with 6 bases in between. The CDR3 has 11 amino acids. CDR3 loop: CASSQRSEAFF. CDR3 sequence (DNA): TGTGCCAGCAGCCAACGGTCCGAAGCTTTCTTT.

This clonotype was seen many times. This sequence joins TRBV7-9 and TRBJ2-4; 8 positions agree with TRBD1. The CDR3 covers 14 residues. Germline V gene lookup returns CDR1 SEHNR and CDR2 FQNEAQ (reference sequence). Losses at the gene ends were 5 bases for V and 6 bases for J; bases not matched to a gene: 6. CDR3 amino acids: CASSDETGVNIQYF. As DNA, the CDR3 is TGTGCCAGCAGCGATGAGACAGGGGTAAACATTCAGTACTTC.

At least ten counts were recorded for this clonotype. The genes are TRBV28 and TRBJ1-1, with TRBD1 matching over 7 bases. The CDR3 sequence is 17 residues long. Trimming cost V 6 bases and J 0 bases; bases outside gene matches: 13. The V gene's germline CDR1 is MDHEN and CDR2 SYDVKM. The DNA of the CDR3 is TGTGCCAGCAGGCAGGGACAGCTCAGCCCTTTGAACACTGAAGCTTTCTTT. Protein: CASRQGQLSPLNTEAFF.

This clonotype was recorded at least ten times. The V gene is TRBV28, the J gene TRBJ2-7; D is perhaps TRBD1 or TRBD2 (5 bases each). V lost 3 bases to trimming and J lost 0 bases, with 12 bases between them. The CDR3 totals 15 residues. Germline CDR1 reads MDHEN; CDR2 reads SYDVKM. Here the CDR3 reads CASSFRGQSSYEQYF. Here the CDR3 DNA reads TGTGCCAGCAGTTTTCGGGGCCAGAGCTCCTACGAGCAGTACTTC.

This clonotype was counted ten times or more. V usage is TRBV7-2 and J usage is TRBJ2-1; D might be TRBD2 (5 bases). This CDR3 region has 15 residues. Germline V gene sequence: CDR1 SGHTA, CDR2 FQGNSA. V was cut by 1 base and J by 0 bases, with 7 bases left in between. CDR3 sequence (DNA): TGTGCCAGCAGCTTAGGAGCGGCCTCCTACAATGAGCAGTTCTTC. Translating gives CASSLGAASYNEQFF. Together with reference TRBV7-2 and TRBJ2-1, the CDR3 gives the full variable domain: GAGVSQSPSNKVTEKGKDVELRCDPISGHTALYWYRQSLGQGLEFLIYFQGNSAPDKSGLPSDRFSAERTGGSVSTLTIQRTQQEDSAVYLCASSLGAASYNEQFFGPGTRLTVL.

The CDR3: CASSLALASGELFF. The CDR3 coding sequence is TGTGCCAGCAGCTTAGCACTAGCGTCCGGGGAGCTGTTTTTT. This chain connects TRBV11-2 to TRBJ2-2; TRBD2 matches at 7 bases. This CDR3 region has 14 residues. Germline lookup yields CDR1 SGHAT and CDR2 FQNNGV. V lost 1 base to trimming and J lost 6 bases; unmatched junction nucleotides: 2.

This clonotype was counted only a few times. V gene TRBV7-2 combines with J gene TRBJ1-1; unclear D gene. Per the germline V gene, CDR1 is SGHTA and CDR2 is FQGNSA. V dropped 3 bases and J dropped 4 bases, with 12 bases sitting between them. CDR3 length equals 14 residues. CDR3 in amino acids: CASSLTEVITEAFF. The CDR3 DNA is TGTGCCAGCAGCTTGACGGAGGTTATCACTGAAGCTTTCTTT.

This clonotype appeared many times. The chain joins TRBV3-1 to TRBJ1-2; D is unresolved. Germline CDR1 is LGHDT and CDR2 is YNNKEL (reference sequence). Trimming cost V 4 bases and J 6 bases, with 24 bases left between them. CDR3 length equals 17 residues. For the CDR3, the DNA is TGTGCCAGCAGCCGGAGGCGCCTCCTGGGAGATAGGGATGGCTACACCTTC. Amino acid sequence: CASSRRRLLGDRDGYTF.

The V gene is TRBV20-1, the J gene TRBJ2-4; TRBD1 aligns across 9 bases. The CDR3 has 13 amino acids. V shed 6 bases and J 6 bases; nucleotides not matched to a gene: 6. In germline, CDR1 is DFQATT, CDR2 SNEGSKA (reference sequence). The chain's CDR3 is CSALQGARNIQYF. CDR3 sequence (DNA): TGCAGTGCATTACAGGGGGCGCGAAACATTCAGTACTTC.